Listed below are T cell receptor beta chains from one sample, sequenced in a study of Graves' ophthalmopathy and Graves' hyperthyroidism. Via MiXCR, TCRdb re-called the multiplex PCR reads, giving one row per CDR3 protein. This table has 500,000 to 700,000 distinct CDR3 sequences, about 40% appearing once. Sequencing input: peripheral blood or thyroid tissue (not recorded which). The source of these receptors is an adult man with Graves' hyperthyroidism. The CDR3 runs from the conserved cysteine through the conserved F or W. A D gene is named only where the DNA matches it firmly. Size is stated for part of the rows, as once, few or many counts, or as a class when the clone is expanded.

J: TRBJ2-7
length: 15
size: -
D: -
V: TRBV29-1
CDR3: CSSKETGALGDEQYF
DNA: TGCAGCTCGAAGGAGACAGGAGCACTAGGTGACGAGCAGTACTTC

J: TRBJ2-7
length: 14
size: -
D: -
V: TRBV12-3/TRBV12-4
CDR3: CASSRGRNTYEQYF
DNA: TGTGCCAGCTCCCGAGGGAGGAACACGTACGAGCAGTACTTC

J: TRBJ1-1
length: 12
size: -
D: -
V: TRBV20-1
CDR3: CSAPKGTTEAFF
DNA: TGCAGTGCTCCTAAGGGGACAACTGAAGCTTTCTTT

J: TRBJ2-1
length: 15
size: -
D: -
V: TRBV9
CDR3: CASSVAVSPGYEQFF
DNA: TGTGCCAGCAGCGTAGCTGTCTCCCCGGGCTATGAGCAGTTCTTC

J: TRBJ2-2
length: 12
size: -
D: TRBD1
V: TRBV7-9
CDR3: CASSPWTGGLFF
DNA: TGTGCCAGCAGCCCGTGGACAGGGGGGCTGTTCTTT

J: TRBJ1-1
length: 15
size: -
D: -
V: TRBV6-6
CDR3: CASSEVGAPDTEAFF
DNA: TGTGCCAGCAGTGAAGTAGGGGCTCCGGACACTGAAGCTTTCTTT

J: TRBJ1-4
length: 12
size: many
D: -
V: TRBV7-9
CDR3: CASSLDRAGLFF
DNA: TGTGCCAGCAGCCTCGACCGGGCCGGACTGTTTTTT

J: TRBJ2-2
length: 15
size: once
D: TRBD1
V: TRBV7-9
CDR3: CASSLSGQGPGELFF
DNA: TGTGCCAGCAGCTTATCGGGACAGGGACCCGGGGAGCTGTTTTTT

J: TRBJ2-5
length: 14
size: -
D: TRBD2
V: TRBV10-3
CDR3: CAISPPGGNGTQYF
DNA: TGTGCCATCAGTCCACCGGGGGGTAATGGGACCCAGTACTTC

J: TRBJ1-4
length: 15
size: -
D: -
V: TRBV2
CDR3: CASSSYDATNEKLFF
DNA: TGTGCCAGCAGTTCGTACGACGCAACTAATGAAAAACTGTTTTTT

J: TRBJ2-2
length: 16
size: few
D: -
V: TRBV2
CDR3: CASSEWMGSNTGELFF
DNA: TGTGCCAGCAGTGAATGGATGGGGTCGAACACCGGGGAGCTGTTTTTT

J: TRBJ2-3
length: 14
size: few
D: TRBD1
V: TRBV29-1
CDR3: CSHSDRGGTDTQYF
DNA: TGCAGCCATTCAGACAGGGGGGGCACAGATACGCAGTATTTT

J: TRBJ1-2
length: 14
size: many
D: -
V: TRBV29-1
CDR3: CSVVQAVANYGYTF
DNA: TGCAGCGTTGTACAGGCGGTAGCTAACTATGGCTACACCTTC

J: TRBJ1-4
length: 13
size: -
D: -
V: TRBV29-1
CDR3: CSVDRDLNEKLFF
DNA: TGCAGCGTTGATCGGGACCTGAATGAAAAACTGTTTTTT

J: TRBJ1-2
length: 17
size: many
D: TRBD1
V: TRBV9
CDR3: CASSVTSETGGVYGYTF
DNA: TGTGCCAGCAGCGTTACCTCGGAGACAGGGGGCGTCTATGGCTACACCTTC

J: TRBJ2-7
length: 13
size: many
D: -
V: TRBV5-1
CDR3: CASSLVGGSEQYF
DNA: TGCGCCAGCAGCTTGGTGGGAGGTTCCGAGCAGTACTTC

J: TRBJ1-2
length: 13
size: many
D: -
V: TRBV10-1
CDR3: CASSEDPVGGYTF
DNA: TGCGCCAGCAGTGAGGACCCCGTGGGCGGCTACACCTTC

J: TRBJ1-6
length: 15
size: many
D: TRBD1
V: TRBV4-2
CDR3: CASSQITGDYSPLHF
DNA: TGTGCCAGCAGCCAGATAACAGGGGACTATTCACCCCTCCACTTT

J: TRBJ1-1
length: 14
size: many
D: -
V: TRBV27
CDR3: CASSPTFRHTEAFF
DNA: TGTGCCAGCAGTCCAACATTTCGTCACACTGAAGCTTTCTTT

J: TRBJ1-4
length: 14
size: -
D: TRBD1
V: TRBV5-6
CDR3: CASSSTGVDEKLFF
DNA: TGTGCCAGCAGTTCGACAGGGGTTGATGAAAAACTGTTTTTT

J: TRBJ1-2
length: 13
size: few
D: -
V: TRBV3-1
CDR3: CASSRGPPSGYTF
DNA: TGTGCCAGCAGTCGGGGACCGCCTTCTGGCTACACCTTC

J: TRBJ1-6
length: 16
size: -
D: -
V: TRBV12-3/TRBV12-4
CDR3: CASSGGTTGSRSPLHF
DNA: TGTGCCAGCAGTGGGGGGACAACAGGGTCGCGTTCACCCCTCCACTTT

J: TRBJ2-2
length: 15
size: -
D: -
V: TRBV12-3/TRBV12-4
CDR3: CASSTAAGRTGELFF
DNA: TGTGCCAGCAGCACGGCGGCAGGGCGCACCGGGGAGCTGTTTTTT

J: TRBJ2-7
length: 14
size: -
D: -
V: TRBV2
CDR3: CASSEAGTTGEQYF
DNA: TGTGCCAGCAGTGAAGCGGGGACCACAGGGGAGCAGTACTTC

J: TRBJ1-1
length: 14
size: -
D: TRBD1
V: TRBV7-3
CDR3: CASSLQGAQPLAFF
DNA: TGTGCCAGCAGCTTACAGGGGGCCCAGCCCCTGGCTTTCTTT

J: TRBJ2-5
length: 12
size: many
D: -
V: TRBV29-1
CDR3: CSVEFSEETQYF
DNA: TGCAGCGTTGAGTTCTCCGAAGAGACCCAGTACTTC

J: TRBJ2-7
length: 13
size: -
D: -
V: TRBV20-1
CDR3: CSATGEGASEQYF
DNA: TGCAGTGCTACTGGGGAGGGGGCTTCCGAGCAGTACTTC

J: TRBJ1-1
length: 13
size: -
D: -
V: TRBV12-3/TRBV12-4
CDR3: CASSLSGEVGAFF
DNA: TGTGCCAGCAGTTTATCAGGGGAGGTTGGAGCTTTCTTT

J: TRBJ1-2
length: 14
size: many
D: -
V: TRBV6-5
CDR3: CASSFTGSEYGYTF
DNA: TGTGCCAGCAGTTTCACAGGGTCTGAGTATGGCTACACCTTC

J: TRBJ1-1
length: 14
size: many
D: TRBD1
V: TRBV24-1
CDR3: CATSSTGGKTEAFF
DNA: TGTGCCACCAGTTCTACAGGGGGCAAGACTGAAGCTTTCTTT

J: TRBJ2-7
length: 13
size: many
D: -
V: TRBV12-3/TRBV12-4
CDR3: CASSLDRQDEQYF
DNA: TGTGCCAGCAGTTTAGATCGGCAGGACGAGCAGTACTTC

J: TRBJ2-2
length: 14
size: -
D: -
V: TRBV6-6
CDR3: CASSYSDDTGELFF
DNA: TGTGCCAGCAGTTACTCGGACGACACCGGGGAGCTGTTTTTT

J: TRBJ2-7
length: 17
size: many
D: TRBD2
V: TRBV7-9
CDR3: CASSLPPGGGRAYEQYF
DNA: TGTGCCAGCAGCTTACCCCCCGGGGGGGGGCGCGCCTACGAGCAGTACTTC

J: TRBJ2-7
length: 13
size: many
D: -
V: TRBV7-9
CDR3: CASSFGSELEQYF
DNA: TGTGCCAGCAGCTTTGGGTCTGAGCTCGAGCAGTACTTC

J: TRBJ2-7
length: 18
size: -
D: TRBD2
V: TRBV25-1
CDR3: CASSEYGGTSGRPYEQYF
DNA: TGTGCCAGCAGTGAATATGGGGGGACTAGCGGGAGGCCCTACGAGCAGTACTTC

J: TRBJ2-7
length: 14
size: -
D: -
V: TRBV5-4
CDR3: CASSLTGAPYEQYF
DNA: TGTGCCAGCAGCTTAACAGGAGCCCCCTACGAGCAGTACTTC

J: TRBJ2-2
length: 12
size: many
D: TRBD1
V: TRBV29-1
CDR3: CSAGQGTGELFF
DNA: TGCAGCGCGGGACAGGGCACCGGGGAGCTGTTTTTT

J: TRBJ2-5
length: 12
size: many
D: -
V: TRBV12-3/TRBV12-4
CDR3: CASSFLAETQYF
DNA: TGTGCCAGCAGTTTTTTAGCGGAGACCCAGTACTTC

J: TRBJ1-2
length: 15
size: many
D: TRBD1
V: TRBV12-3/TRBV12-4
CDR3: CASSTTGGADYGYTF
DNA: TGTGCCAGCAGTACGACAGGGGGCGCAGACTATGGCTACACCTTC

J: TRBJ2-7
length: 14
size: many
D: -
V: TRBV13
CDR3: CASSLLGVRVEQYF
DNA: TGTGCCAGCAGCTTGTTGGGCGTGCGAGTCGAGCAGTACTTC

J: TRBJ2-4
length: 14
size: -
D: -
V: TRBV10-2
CDR3: CASTNHVAKNIQYF
DNA: TGCGCCAGCACCAACCACGTAGCCAAAAACATTCAGTACTTC